The entry below gives a single TCR beta chain sequence along with its context. The data are from a study of blood T cell repertoires in COVID-19. The CDR3 totals 14 residues. Per the germline V gene, CDR1 is SGHTA and CDR2 is FQGNSA. With 5 bases clipped from V and 4 bases from J, the junction kept 5 bases outside the gene matches. Libraries were prepared by immunoSEQ multiplex PCR; TCRdb keeps only in-frame clonotypes and omits some of them. The sample lists 45,000 to 70,000 clones; about 89% were seen once. The chain has TRBV7-2 and TRBJ1-1; 9 bases align to TRBD1. The sequence derives from a woman aged 55-69 years with active COVID-19. The sequenced sample consisted of peripheral blood. CDR3: CASSPGQGSTEAFF. The CDR3 coding sequence is TGTGCCAGCAGCCCCGGACAGGGGAGCACTGAAGCTTTCTTT.